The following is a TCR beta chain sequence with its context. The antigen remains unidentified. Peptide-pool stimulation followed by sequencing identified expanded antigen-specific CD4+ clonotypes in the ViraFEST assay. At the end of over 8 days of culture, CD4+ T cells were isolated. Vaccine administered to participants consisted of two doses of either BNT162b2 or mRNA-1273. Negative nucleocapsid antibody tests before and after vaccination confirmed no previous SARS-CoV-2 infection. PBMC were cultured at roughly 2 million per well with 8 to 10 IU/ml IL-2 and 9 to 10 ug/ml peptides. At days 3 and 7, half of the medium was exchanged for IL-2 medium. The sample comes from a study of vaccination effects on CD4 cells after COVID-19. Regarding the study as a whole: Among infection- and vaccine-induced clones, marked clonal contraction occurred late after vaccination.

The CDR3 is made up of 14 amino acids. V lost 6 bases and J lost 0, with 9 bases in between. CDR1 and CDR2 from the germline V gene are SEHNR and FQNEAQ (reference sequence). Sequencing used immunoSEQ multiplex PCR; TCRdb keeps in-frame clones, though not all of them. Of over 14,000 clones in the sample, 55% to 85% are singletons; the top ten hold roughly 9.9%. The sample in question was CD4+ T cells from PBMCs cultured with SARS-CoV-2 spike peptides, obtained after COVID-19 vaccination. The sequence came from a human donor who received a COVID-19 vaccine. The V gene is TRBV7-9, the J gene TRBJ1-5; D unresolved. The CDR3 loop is CASRPDGSNQPQHF. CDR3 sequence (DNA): TGTGCCAGCAGGCCGGACGGTAGCAATCAGCCCCAGCATTTT.